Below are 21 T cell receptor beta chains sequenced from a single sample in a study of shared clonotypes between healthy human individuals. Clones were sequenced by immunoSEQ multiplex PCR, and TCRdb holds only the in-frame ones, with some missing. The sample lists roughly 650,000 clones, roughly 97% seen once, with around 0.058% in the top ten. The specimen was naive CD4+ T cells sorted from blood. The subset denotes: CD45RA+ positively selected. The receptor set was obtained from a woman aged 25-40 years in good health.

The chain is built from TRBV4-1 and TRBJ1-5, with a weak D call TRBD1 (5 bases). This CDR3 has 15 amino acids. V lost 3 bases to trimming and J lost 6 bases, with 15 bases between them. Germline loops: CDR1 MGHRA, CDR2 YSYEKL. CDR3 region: CASSQGPAASQPQHF. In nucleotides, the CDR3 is TGCGCCAGCAGCCAGGGGCCTGCCGCTAGTCAGCCCCAGCATTTT.

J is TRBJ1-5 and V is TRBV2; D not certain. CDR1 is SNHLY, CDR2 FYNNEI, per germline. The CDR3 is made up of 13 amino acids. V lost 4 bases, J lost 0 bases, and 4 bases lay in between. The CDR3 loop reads CASSVLSNQPQHF. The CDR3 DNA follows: TGTGCCAGCAGTGTGCTTAGCAATCAGCCCCAGCATTTT.

CDR3 sequence reads: CASSEQVNQPQHF. CDR3 DNA sequence: TGTGCCAGCAGTGAACAGGTAAATCAGCCCCAGCATTTT. The chain joins TRBV6-4 to TRBJ1-5; perhaps TRBD1 as D (5 bases). CDR3 size: 13 residues. Trimming shortened V by 3 bases and J by 4 bases, and 7 bases separated the two germline ends. Germline lookup yields CDR1 MRHNA and CDR2 SNTAGT.

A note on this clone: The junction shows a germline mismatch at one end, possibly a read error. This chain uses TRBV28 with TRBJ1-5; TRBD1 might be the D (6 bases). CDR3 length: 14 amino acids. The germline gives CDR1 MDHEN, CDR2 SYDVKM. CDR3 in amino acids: CASRRGAQNQPQHF. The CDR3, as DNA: TGTGCCAGCAGGAGGGGGGCTCAGAATCAACCCCAGCATTTT.

CDR3 sequence (DNA): TGTGCCAGCAGTTTAATCCAGGGGACTGAAGCTTTCTTT. The encoded protein is CASSLIQGTEAFF. This chain uses TRBV28 with TRBJ1-1; D is possibly TRBD1 (6 bases). The ends were cut back, 2 bases at V and 5 bases at J, with 9 bases in the middle. Germline V gene lookup returns CDR1 MDHEN and CDR2 SYDVKM. The length of the CDR3 is 13 residues.

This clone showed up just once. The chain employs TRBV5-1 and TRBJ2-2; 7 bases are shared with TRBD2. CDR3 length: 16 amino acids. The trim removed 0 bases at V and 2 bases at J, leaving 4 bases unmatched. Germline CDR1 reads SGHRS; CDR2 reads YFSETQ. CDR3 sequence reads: CASSLVRGRNTGELFF. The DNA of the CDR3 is TGCGCCAGCAGCTTGGTTCGCGGGAGAAACACCGGGGAGCTGTTTTTT.

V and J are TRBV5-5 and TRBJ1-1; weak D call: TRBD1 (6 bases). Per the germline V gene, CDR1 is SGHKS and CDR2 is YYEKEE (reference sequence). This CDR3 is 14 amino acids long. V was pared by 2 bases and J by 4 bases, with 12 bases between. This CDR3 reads CASSFIQGGTEAFF. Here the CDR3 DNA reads TGTGCCAGCAGCTTCATACAGGGAGGCACTGAAGCTTTCTTT.

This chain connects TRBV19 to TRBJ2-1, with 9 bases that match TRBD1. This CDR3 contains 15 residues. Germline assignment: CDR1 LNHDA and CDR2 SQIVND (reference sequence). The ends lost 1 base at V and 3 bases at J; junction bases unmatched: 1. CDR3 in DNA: TGTGCCAGTAGTATAGTGGGACAGGGCTACAATGAGCAGTTCTTC. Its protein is CASSIVGQGYNEQFF.

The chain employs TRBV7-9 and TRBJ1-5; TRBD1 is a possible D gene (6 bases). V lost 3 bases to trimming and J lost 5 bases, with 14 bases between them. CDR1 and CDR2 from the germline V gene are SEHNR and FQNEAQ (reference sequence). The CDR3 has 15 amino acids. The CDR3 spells CASSFSQGEDQPQHF. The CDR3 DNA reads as TGTGCCAGCAGCTTTTCACAGGGAGAGGATCAGCCCCAGCATTTT.

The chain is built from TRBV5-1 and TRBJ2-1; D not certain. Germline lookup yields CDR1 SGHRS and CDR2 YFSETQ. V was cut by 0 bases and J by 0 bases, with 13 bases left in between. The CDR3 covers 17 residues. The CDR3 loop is CASSLVAMGSSYNEQFF. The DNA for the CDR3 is TGCGCCAGCAGCTTGGTCGCTATGGGAAGCTCCTACAATGAGCAGTTCTTC.

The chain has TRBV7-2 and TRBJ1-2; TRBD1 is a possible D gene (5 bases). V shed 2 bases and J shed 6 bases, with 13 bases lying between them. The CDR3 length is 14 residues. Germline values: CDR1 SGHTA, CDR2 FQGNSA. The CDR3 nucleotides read TGTGCCAGCAGCTTATCCCAGGGTCTGGATGGCTACACCTTC. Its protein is CASSLSQGLDGYTF.

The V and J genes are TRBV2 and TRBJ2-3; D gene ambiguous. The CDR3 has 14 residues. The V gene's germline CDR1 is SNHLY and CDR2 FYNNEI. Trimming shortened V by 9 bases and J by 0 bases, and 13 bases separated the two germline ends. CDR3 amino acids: CASVLEMSTDTQYF. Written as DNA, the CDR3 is TGTGCCAGTGTTCTTGAGATGAGCACAGATACGCAGTATTTT.

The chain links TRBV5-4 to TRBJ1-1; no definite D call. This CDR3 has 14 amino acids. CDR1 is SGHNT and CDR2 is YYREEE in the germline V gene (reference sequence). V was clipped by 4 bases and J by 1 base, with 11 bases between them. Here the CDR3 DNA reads TGTGCCAGCAGCCCGCGGGGTCAGAACACTGAAGCTTTCTTT. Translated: CASSPRGQNTEAFF.

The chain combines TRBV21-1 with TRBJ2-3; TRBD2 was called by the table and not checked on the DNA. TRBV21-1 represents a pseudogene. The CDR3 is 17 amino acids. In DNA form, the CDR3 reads TGTGCCAGCAGCAAATTTCGGGCTAGCGGGAGAGAAGATACGCAGTATTTT. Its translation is CASSKFRASGREDTQYF.

The CDR3, as DNA: TGCGCCAGCAGCTCTGGAGCGGGTTCCTACGAGCAGTACTTC. Translating it yields CASSSGAGSYEQYF. The chain is built from TRBV10-2 and TRBJ2-7, with a weak D call TRBD2 (6 bases). This CDR3 contains 14 residues. Germline V gives CDR1 WSHSY, CDR2 SAAADI. Trimming left V 6 bases short and J 1 base short, with 13 bases between.

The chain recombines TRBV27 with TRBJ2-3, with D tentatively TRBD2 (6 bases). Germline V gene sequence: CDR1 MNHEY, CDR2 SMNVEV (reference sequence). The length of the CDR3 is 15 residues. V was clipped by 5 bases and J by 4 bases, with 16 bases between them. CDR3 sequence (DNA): TGTGCCAGCAGTCCCGGATGGGGAGGCTCAGATACGCAGTATTTT. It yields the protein CASSPGWGGSDTQYF.

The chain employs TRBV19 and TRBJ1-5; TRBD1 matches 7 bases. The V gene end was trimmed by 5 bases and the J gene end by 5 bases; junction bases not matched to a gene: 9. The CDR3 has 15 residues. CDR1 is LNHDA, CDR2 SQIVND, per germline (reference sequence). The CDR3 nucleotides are TGTGCCAGTAGTCTCGGGACAGAATTATATCAGCCCCAGCATTTT. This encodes CASSLGTELYQPQHF.

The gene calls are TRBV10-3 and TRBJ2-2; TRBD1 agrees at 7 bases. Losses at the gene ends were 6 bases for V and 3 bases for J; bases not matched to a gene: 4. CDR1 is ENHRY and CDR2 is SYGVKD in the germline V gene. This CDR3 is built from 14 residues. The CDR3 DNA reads TGTGCCATCAGAGGACAGGCGGACACCGGGGAGCTGTTTTTT. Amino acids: CAIRGQADTGELFF.

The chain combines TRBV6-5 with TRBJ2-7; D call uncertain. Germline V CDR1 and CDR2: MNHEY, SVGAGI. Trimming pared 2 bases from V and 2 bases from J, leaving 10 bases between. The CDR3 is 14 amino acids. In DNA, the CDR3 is TGTGCCAGCAGTTACCAATACGGGCCCTACGAGCAGTACTTC. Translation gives CASSYQYGPYEQYF.

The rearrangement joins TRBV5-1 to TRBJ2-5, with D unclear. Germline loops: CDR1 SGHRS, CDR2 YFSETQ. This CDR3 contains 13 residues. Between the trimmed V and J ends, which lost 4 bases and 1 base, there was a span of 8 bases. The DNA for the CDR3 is TGCGCCAGCAGCAGGGCGAGCCAAGAGACCCAGTACTTC. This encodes CASSRASQETQYF.

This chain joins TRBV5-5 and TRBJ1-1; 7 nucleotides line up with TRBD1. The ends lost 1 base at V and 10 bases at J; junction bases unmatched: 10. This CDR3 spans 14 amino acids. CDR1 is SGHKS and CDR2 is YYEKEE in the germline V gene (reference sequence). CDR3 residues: CASSLYGQARGAFF. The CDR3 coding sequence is TGTGCCAGCAGCTTGTACGGACAGGCCCGGGGAGCTTTCTTT. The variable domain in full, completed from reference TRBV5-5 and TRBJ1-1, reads DAGVTQSPTHLIKTRGQQVTLRCSPISGHKSVSWYQQVLGQGPQFIFQYYEKEERGRGNFPDRFSARQFPNYSSELNVNALLLGDSALYLCASSLYGQARGAFFGQGTRLTVV.